The TCR beta chain under discussion was sequenced for a study of lymphopenia after photon versus proton radiotherapy. Study-wide results and caveats: Larger post-nadir TCR diversity loss correlated inversely with survival in deceased patients. Survival link was tested only in deceased patients; proton benefit remains a possibility.

TCRdb's copy holds only in-frame clones and misses some; the assay was immunoSEQ multiplex PCR. The table lists under 30,000 clones, 87% of them singletons. This clone was counted between two and nine times. Its antigen remains unidentified. The clonotype comes from a man aged 50 to 59 with gastric cancer. The sample consisted of peripheral blood, taken from a patient treated with photon-based radiotherapy.

The DNA of the CDR3 is TGTGCCACCAGCGGAAGCCTTACAGGGGGTATTGGATCTAACTATGGCTACACCTTC. Protein product: CATSGSLTGGIGSNYGYTF. The V gene is TRBV15, the J gene TRBJ1-2; 8 bases are a match to TRBD1. Germline CDR1 is LNHNV and CDR2 is YYDKDF (reference sequence). V lost 5 bases and J lost 0; bases outside the gene matches: 17. The CDR3 is 19 amino acids.